A single sample gave rise to the 29 T cell receptor beta chains below, sequenced in a study of shared clonotypes between healthy human individuals. Using immunoSEQ multiplex PCR, the repertoire was profiled, and TCRdb retains in-frame clones only, with some absent. The data contain some 500,000 clones, 79% of them singletons. The sequenced sample was PBMCs. These receptors originate from a woman aged 40 to 50 in good health. Some clones in this sample may be carry-over from other donors' samples.

This clone was detected a few times. This rearrangement joins TRBV7-9 to TRBJ1-5, with 8 nucleotides matching TRBD1. V lost 5 bases, J lost 2 bases, and 5 bases stayed unmatched. Germline CDR1 and CDR2: SEHNR and FQNEAQ (reference sequence). This CDR3 has 15 amino acids. The chain's CDR3 is CASSRTGYGNQPQHF. CDR3 DNA sequence: TGTGCCAGCAGCAGGACAGGGTATGGCAATCAGCCCCAGCATTTT.

The rearrangement links TRBV7-3 to TRBJ2-1; D gene uncertain. Germline V gene data show CDR1 as SGHTA and CDR2 as FQGTGA. This CDR3 is built from 12 residues. Trimming took 4 bases from V and 6 from J, leaving 7 bases between them. CDR3 in DNA: TGTGCCAGCAGCTCAGGTTTCAATGAGCAGTTCTTC. Protein: CASSSGFNEQFF.

V gene TRBV5-8 combines with J gene TRBJ1-6, with TRBD1 as a possible D gene (6 bases). CDR3 length: 13 amino acids. CDR1 SGHTS and CDR2 YDEGEE come from the germline V gene. With 2 bases removed from V and 10 bases from J, the gap between germline ends came to 10 bases. CDR3 DNA: TGTGCCAGCAGCTTAGGGGGTCGCTCACCCCTCCACTTT. It codes for CASSLGGRSPLHF.

The V call is TRBV7-9, the J call TRBJ2-1; 11 nucleotides agree with TRBD2. V was pared by 6 bases and J by 7 bases, with 14 bases of the junction left unmatched. The CDR3 length is 17 residues. Germline V gene data show CDR1 as SEHNR and CDR2 as FQNEAQ (reference sequence). The DNA for the CDR3 is TGTGCCAGCAGACCCCTCGCTGGTTTAGCGGGGGGGAATGAGCAGTTCTTC. It encodes CASRPLAGLAGGNEQFF.

The chain combines TRBV4-2 with TRBJ2-7; a possible D gene is TRBD1 (5 bases). Germline V CDR1 and CDR2: LGHNA, YNFKEQ. The CDR3 is 17 residues long. Deletions cut 5 bases from V and 3 bases from J, with 23 bases between. The CDR3 spells CASSKGQTFGPIYEQYF. CDR3 DNA: TGTGCCAGCAGCAAAGGACAAACCTTCGGGCCGATCTACGAGCAGTACTTC.

This clone appeared once. This sequence joins TRBV9 and TRBJ2-1, with a possible D match to TRBD2 (5 bases). Looked up from germline, CDR1 is SGDLS and CDR2 is YYNGEE. CDR3 size: 15 residues. V shed 2 bases and J shed 2 bases, with 11 bases lying between them. The CDR3 nucleotides read TGTGCCAGCAGCGTTGTGGGTAGCGCCTACAATGAGCAGTTCTTC. This codes for CASSVVGSAYNEQFF.

CDR3 sequence (DNA): TGTGCCAGCAGTCTCTACCCGGGCAGACGGCAGTTCTTC. Translating gives CASSLYPGRRQFF. The chain couples TRBV28 to TRBJ2-1; D is ambiguous. CDR3 length: 13 residues. CDR1 is MDHEN, CDR2 SYDVKM, per germline. Trimming took 5 bases from V and 12 from J, leaving 17 bases between them. The full variable domain, with the rest looked up from reference TRBV28 and TRBJ2-1, is DVKVTQSSRYLVKRTGEKVFLECVQDMDHENMFWYRQDPGLGLRLIYFSYDVKMKEKGDIPEGYSVSREKKERFSLILESASTNQTSMYLCASSLYPGRRQFFGPGTRLTVL.

This clone was found a few times. CDR3 region: CASSLRGEAFF. In DNA, the CDR3 is TGTGCCAGCAGCTTAAGGGGTGAAGCTTTCTTT. The genes are TRBV5-4 and TRBJ1-1, with D possibly TRBD1 on 5 matching bases. This CDR3 is built from 11 residues. The germline V and J ends were trimmed by 2 bases and 7 bases, with 6 bases remaining between them. Per the germline V gene, CDR1 is SGHNT and CDR2 is YYREEE (reference sequence). Based on the CDR3 plus reference TRBV5-4 and TRBJ1-1, the full variable domain is ETGVTQSPTHLIKTRGQQVTLRCSSQSGHNTVSWYQQALGQGPQFIFQYYREEENGRGNFPPRFSGLQFPNYSSELNVNALELDDSALYLCASSLRGEAFFGQGTRLTVV.

The rearrangement links TRBV2 to TRBJ2-1; D is unresolved. Trimming removed 0 bases at V and 8 bases at J, with 11 bases between. The CDR3 has 14 amino acids. The germline CDR1 and CDR2 sequences are SNHLY and FYNNEI. The CDR3 DNA sequence: TGTGCCAGCAGTGAAGCTAGAGCCCGTGATGAGCAGTTCTTC. Its protein product is CASSEARARDEQFF.

This rearrangement joins TRBV29-1 to TRBJ1-2; no reliable D call. The CDR3 is made up of 13 amino acids. V lost 5 bases and J lost 2, with 12 bases in between. Germline V lookup: CDR1 SQVTM, CDR2 ANQGSEA. CDR3 protein: CSVRTQGNYGYTF. CDR3 coding DNA: TGCAGCGTTCGCACCCAAGGCAACTATGGCTACACCTTC. Supplemented by reference TRBV29-1 and TRBJ1-2, the full variable domain reads SAVISQKPSRDICQRGTSLTIQCQVDSQVTMMFWYRQQPGQSLTLIATANQGSEATYESGFVIDKFPISRPNLTFSTLTVSNMSPEDSSIYLCSVRTQGNYGYTFGSGTRLTVV.

The chain employs TRBV10-1 and TRBJ2-2; D is uncertain. The CDR3 spans 13 residues. V lost 6 bases to trimming and J lost 4 bases, with 9 bases between them. Germline V gene data show CDR1 as WNHNN and CDR2 as SYGVQD (reference sequence). The CDR3 DNA follows: TGCGCCAGCAGGGGAAGAGCCACCGGGGAGCTGTTTTTT. Protein: CASRGRATGELFF.

This clone was detected once. For the CDR3, the DNA is TGTGCCAGCAGCCCCGGGGGGAGCGGGAGTGGCACAGATACGCAGTATTTT. This gives the protein CASSPGGSGSGTDTQYF. The chain employs TRBV5-4 and TRBJ2-3; 8 nucleotides line up with TRBD2. From germline, CDR1 is SGHNT and CDR2 YYREEE (reference sequence). V shed 4 bases and J 1 base; nucleotides not matched to a gene: 11. The CDR3 extends over 17 amino acids.

CDR3 nucleotides: TGTGCCAGCAGCATTACCGGGACAGGGACATACGAGCAGTACTTC. It specifies CASSITGTGTYEQYF. The chain recombines TRBV7-2 with TRBJ2-7, with TRBD1 identical over 9 bases. This CDR3 has 15 amino acids. Germline CDR1 and CDR2: SGHTA and FQGNSA. The ends lost 5 bases at V and 4 bases at J; junction bases unmatched: 9.

This chain links TRBV28 with TRBJ1-1; D is unclear. The CDR3 has 13 residues. The V end was cut by 2 bases, the J end by 5 bases, with 9 bases between. CDR1 MDHEN and CDR2 SYDVKM come from the germline V gene. For the CDR3, the DNA is TGTGCCAGCAGTTTACGAGATTTTACTGAAGCTTTCTTT. As protein: CASSLRDFTEAFF.

The chain joins TRBV28 to TRBJ1-5; possible D gene TRBD1, 6 bases. The CDR3 sequence is 13 residues long. V was cut by 7 bases and J by 6 bases, with 13 bases left in between. From germline, CDR1 is MDHEN and CDR2 SYDVKM. CDR3 coding DNA: TGTGCCAGCACAGCGGGGGGCGGTCAGCCCCAGCATTTT. The encoded protein is CASTAGGGQPQHF.

This rearrangement joins TRBV7-2 to TRBJ2-2; D may be TRBD2 (5 bases). Trimming pared 2 bases from V and 6 bases from J, leaving 13 bases between. Germline lookup yields CDR1 SGHTA and CDR2 FQGNSA. The CDR3 consists of 15 residues. The CDR3 bases are TGTGCCAGCAGCTTATTAGTATCGAGGGCCGGGGAGCTGTTTTTT. Residues: CASSLLVSRAGELFF.

The CDR3 DNA follows: TGTGCCAGCAGCTTAGACGGGAGGGGGCCTGAAGAGCAGTACTTC. Its protein product is CASSLDGRGPEEQYF. The genes are TRBV7-9 and TRBJ2-7; D may be TRBD2 (8 bases). The CDR3 sequence is 15 residues long. The V gene lost 1 base and the J gene lost 7 bases, with 17 bases spanning the gap. The germline gives CDR1 SEHNR, CDR2 FQNEAQ (reference sequence).

This sequence joins TRBV28 and TRBJ2-2, with D possibly being TRBD2 (7 bases). Between the trimmed V and J ends, which lost 2 bases and 4 bases, there was a span of 14 bases. The germline V gene has CDR1 MDHEN and CDR2 SYDVKM. This CDR3 is built from 16 residues. As DNA, the CDR3 is TGTGCCAGCAGTTTAGGGGGGGCGCAGTTCACCGGGGAGCTGTTTTTT. This translates into CASSLGGAQFTGELFF.

The chain carries TRBV15 and TRBJ2-7; no reliable D call. Germline assignment: CDR1 LNHNV and CDR2 YYDKDF (reference sequence). The V gene lost 4 bases and the J gene lost 0 bases, with 13 bases spanning the gap. There are 15 residues in the CDR3. The CDR3 loop is CATSKGPSSSYEQYF. CDR3 nucleotides: TGTGCCACCAGCAAAGGACCCTCAAGCTCCTACGAGCAGTACTTC.

This clone was seen a single time. CDR3 DNA sequence: TGTGCCAGCAGTTCCCGACGGACGAATGATAAAAAACTGTTTTTT. Translation: CASSSRRTNDKKLFF. This chain connects TRBV6-5 to TRBJ1-4; no definite D call. CDR1 is MNHEY, CDR2 SVGAGI, per germline. With 4 bases removed from V and 9 bases from J, the gap between germline ends came to 18 bases. This CDR3 is built from 15 residues.

The genes are TRBV6-6 and TRBJ2-7, with 8 bases fitting TRBD2. The CDR3 loop spans 15 amino acids. J gave up 0 bases and V 2 bases, and 3 bases lay outside the gene matches. CDR1 is MNHNY, CDR2 SVGAGI, per germline (reference sequence). CDR3 region: CASSYPGGGSYEQYF. As DNA, the CDR3 is TGTGCCAGCAGTTACCCGGGAGGGGGCTCCTACGAGCAGTACTTC.

The V and J genes are TRBV9 and TRBJ1-4; unclear D gene. The CDR3 is 14 amino acids. Trimming stripped 0 bases from V and 4 bases from J, with 7 bases between. CDR1 and CDR2 (germline): SGDLS, YYNGEE. The CDR3 sequence: CASSVGRINEKLFF. The CDR3 DNA reads TGTGCCAGCAGCGTAGGGAGAATTAATGAAAAACTGTTTTTT.

The chain combines TRBV9 with TRBJ2-6, with 8 bases lining up with TRBD1. Germline loops: CDR1 SGDLS, CDR2 YYNGEE. CDR3 length: 19 residues. With V trimmed by 3 bases and J by 0 bases, 11 bases remained unmatched. The CDR3 is CASSATTGQAYSGANVLTF. In DNA form, the CDR3 reads TGTGCCAGCAGCGCAACCACGGGACAGGCATACTCTGGGGCCAACGTCCTGACTTTC.

V usage is TRBV2 and J usage is TRBJ2-6; the D gene is possibly TRBD1 (5 bases). V lost 4 bases to trimming and J lost 7 bases, with 14 bases between them. This CDR3 comprises 15 residues. In germline, CDR1 is SNHLY, CDR2 FYNNEI. CDR3 residues: CASSADGHGANVLTF. CDR3 bases: TGTGCCAGCAGTGCTGATGGACATGGAGCCAACGTCCTGACTTTC.

This chain uses TRBV5-1 with TRBJ1-6, with 11 nucleotides matching TRBD1. V trimming: 3 bases; J trimming: 9 bases; junction bases outside the gene matches: 2. The germline CDR1 and CDR2 sequences are SGHRS and YFSETQ. This CDR3 is built from 14 residues. CDR3 DNA sequence: TGCGCCAGCAGCTCAGGGACAGGGGGTTCACCCCTCCACTTT. Protein product: CASSSGTGGSPLHF.

The chain recombines TRBV18 with TRBJ2-7; possible D gene TRBD2, 5 bases. The germline CDR1 and CDR2 sequences are KGHSH and LQKENI. V was pared by 4 bases and J by 4 bases, with 17 bases between. CDR3 length: 15 residues. CDR3 DNA: TGTGCCAGCTCACAGATGGACTCCACCATATACGAGCAGTACTTC. It codes for CASSQMDSTIYEQYF.

This clone was found a few times. J is TRBJ2-7 and V is TRBV11-2; D is ambiguous. CDR3 size: 13 residues. Deletions cut 0 bases from V and 7 bases from J, with 10 bases between. Per germline, CDR1 SGHAT and CDR2 FQNNGV. Here the CDR3 reads CASSLDLTLEQYF. The CDR3 DNA sequence: TGTGCCAGCAGCTTAGATCTTACGTTAGAGCAGTACTTC.

Worth noting for this clone: The same CDR3 arises from other DNA sequences in this sample as well. CDR3 region: CASSLGEGGTDTQYF. CDR3 DNA: TGCGCCAGCAGCTTGGGGGAAGGGGGCACAGATACGCAGTATTTT. This chain connects TRBV5-1 to TRBJ2-3; possible D gene TRBD1, 5 bases. CDR1 and CDR2 (germline): SGHRS, YFSETQ. The CDR3 loop spans 15 amino acids. Trimming cost V 0 bases and J 1 base, with 9 bases left between them.

This chain uses TRBV5-1 with TRBJ2-3; D unclear. The CDR3 contains 13 residues. The germline V gene encodes CDR1 SGHRS and CDR2 YFSETQ. Between the trimmed V and J ends, which lost 0 bases and 4 bases, there was a span of 6 bases. CDR3: CASSLEWADTQYF. The CDR3 region has the DNA TGCGCCAGCAGCTTGGAATGGGCAGATACGCAGTATTTT.